This is a list of T cell receptor beta chains from one sample in a study of beta chain features in type 1 diabetes. Method: immunoSEQ multiplex PCR; TCRdb's copy keeps in-frame clones and lacks some. The table has fewer than 250,000 clones, around 65% seen once. Sample: naive CD4+ T cells from blood. The receptors originated from a man younger than 40 in good health. Each CDR3 is given with its conserved first and last residue. A D gene is named only where the DNA matches it firmly. The listing skips clone size in some rows; elsewhere it reads once, few, many or a size class.

CDR3 length | clone size | J gene | D gene | V gene | CDR3 DNA | CDR3 protein
14 | once | TRBJ2-7 | . | TRBV21-1 | TGTGCCAGCAGTCCTCATGGAAGGGCGCGCGAGCAGTACTTC | CASSPHGRAREQYF
15 | . | TRBJ2-7 | TRBD2 | TRBV4-2 | TGTGCCAGCAGCCCACGGACTAGCGGTCCCTACGAGCAGTACTTC | CASSPRTSGPYEQYF
15 | few | TRBJ1-6 | . | TRBV9 | TGTGCCAGCAGCGTAGCTATGGAGGTTAATTCACCCCTCCACTTT | CASSVAMEVNSPLHF
13 | . | TRBJ2-3 | . | TRBV7-9 | TGTGCCAGTAGTCCCCGTGGGACAGATACGCAGTATTTT | CASSPRGTDTQYF
13 | . | TRBJ1-3 | . | TRBV30 | TGTGCCTGGAGTGGTGTCTCTGGAAACACCATATATTTT | CAWSGVSGNTIYF
14 | . | TRBJ1-5 | . | TRBV29-1 | TGCAGCGTTGTTGGGCAGGGTCCCAATCAGCCCCAGCATTTT | CSVVGQGPNQPQHF
12 | . | TRBJ1-4 | TRBD1 | TRBV29-1 | TGCAGCGTACACCAGGGGGGTGAAAAACTGTTTTTT | CSVHQGGEKLFF
14 | . | TRBJ1-6 | . | TRBV4-2 | TGTGCCAGCAGCCTCCTCCTAGTTAATTCACCCCTCCACTTT | CASSLLLVNSPLHF
12 | . | TRBJ2-1 | . | TRBV5-4 | TGTGCCAGCAGCTTAAGCTACAATGAGCAGTTCTTC | CASSLSYNEQFF
13 | . | TRBJ1-1 | TRBD1 | TRBV30 | TGTGCCTGGGGGACAGGGGTGGCCACTGAAGCTTTCTTT | CAWGTGVATEAFF
16 | . | TRBJ2-1 | . | TRBV29-1 | TGCAGCGTTGAAGGCTGGGGGGACATATTCCTGAATGAGCAGTTCTTC | CSVEGWGDIFLNEQFF
12 | few | TRBJ2-7 | TRBD2 | TRBV29-1 | TGCAGCGCCCGGGACTACCGGCGCGAGCAGTACTTC | CSARDYRREQYF
16 | . | TRBJ2-3 | TRBD2 | TRBV5-1 | TGCGCCAGCAGCTTGGGGATAGCGGGAGTCGGGGATACGCAGTATTTT | CASSLGIAGVGDTQYF
12 | . | TRBJ2-2 | . | TRBV2 | TGTGCCAGCGGATCAGGCACCGGGGAGCTGTTTTTT | CASGSGTGELFF
17 | . | TRBJ1-2 | . | TRBV28 | TGTGCCAGCAGGCCCGCTTTTTGGGGGGGCGCATCTCATGGCTACACCTTC | CASRPAFWGGASHGYTF
17 | . | TRBJ2-3 | TRBD2 | TRBV5-1 | TGCGCCAGCAGCTTGGGGACTAGCGGGAGGGCCACAGATACGCAGTATTTT | CASSLGTSGRATDTQYF
11 | . | TRBJ1-2 | . | TRBV20-1 | TGCAGTGCGTCAGTCGTCTATGGCTACACCTTC | CSASVVYGYTF
16 | . | TRBJ2-6 | . | TRBV27 | TGTGCCAGCAGTTTAAGGGGAGGCTCTGGGGCCAACGTCCTGACTTTC | CASSLRGGSGANVLTF
13 | few | TRBJ2-1 | . | TRBV29-1 | TGCAGCGTTGCCAACTCTGGTGTCGATGAGCAGTTCTTC | CSVANSGVDEQFF
15 | . | TRBJ1-6 | . | TRBV5-1 | TGCGCCAGCAGCTTGGCCGGGGCAGGTTATTCACCCCTCCACTTT | CASSLAGAGYSPLHF
12 | . | TRBJ2-2 | . | TRBV29-1 | TGCAGCGGATCGGGGGACACCGGGGAGCTGTTTTTT | CSGSGDTGELFF
14 | . | TRBJ1-1 | . | TRBV30 | TGTGCCTGGAGTGCGGTGGGAGGTAATCGGGGAGACTTCTTT | CAWSAVGGNRGDFF
12 | . | TRBJ1-1 | . | TRBV30 | TGTGCCTGGACCCCAAGGAACACTGAAGCTTTCTTT | CAWTPRNTEAFF
13 | . | TRBJ2-1 | . | TRBV29-1 | TGCAGCGCCGGAGAGTCGGACCTTGGTGAGCAGTTCTTC | CSAGESDLGEQFF
12 | . | TRBJ2-1 | . | TRBV6-1 | TGTGCCAGCAGCCGCTCCTACAATGAGCAGTTCTTC | CASSRSYNEQFF
15 | . | TRBJ2-1 | . | TRBV9 | TGTGCCAGCAGCGTAGGGGCCAAAACTGCGGGTGAGCAGTTCTTC | CASSVGAKTAGEQFF
13 | once | TRBJ2-5 | . | TRBV29-1 | TGCAGCGTCGTCACACTGTACCAAGAGACCCAGTACTTC | CSVVTLYQETQYF
14 | once | TRBJ2-7 | . | TRBV4-3 | TGCGCCAGCAGCCAAGGCGGCGGGGTCTACGAGCAGTACTTC | CASSQGGGVYEQYF
13 | once | TRBJ1-2 | . | TRBV30 | TGTGCCTGGAGTGTGGTCTTGGGAAATGGCTACACCTTC | CAWSVVLGNGYTF
14 | . | TRBJ2-7 | TRBD2 | TRBV27 | TGTGCCAGCAGGCGGGGGGTTGGGGCCTACGAGCAGTACTTC | CASRRGVGAYEQYF
13 | few | TRBJ1-2 | . | TRBV30 | TGTGCCTGGAGTGTCTTACAGGGAAGGGGCTACACCTTC | CAWSVLQGRGYTF
15 | . | TRBJ2-5 | . | TRBV7-2 | TGTGCCAGCAGCACCAGTGTGGCGGCCTCACAGACCCAGTACTTC | CASSTSVAASQTQYF
12 | . | TRBJ1-2 | . | TRBV29-1 | TGCAGCGTTGTCCCCGGAGCCTATGGCTACACCTTC | CSVVPGAYGYTF
15 | . | TRBJ2-1 | TRBD1 | TRBV9 | TGTGCCAGCAGCGGGGGACAGGGCTCCTACAATGAGCAGTTCTTC | CASSGGQGSYNEQFF
14 | . | TRBJ2-1 | TRBD2 | TRBV4-1 | TGCGCCAGCGCCGGACTAGCAGCTCCCAATGAGCAGTTCTTC | CASAGLAAPNEQFF
13 | once | TRBJ2-3 | TRBD2 | TRBV28 | TGTGCCAGCAGTACCCCGGGAGGAGATACGCAGTATTTT | CASSTPGGDTQYF
14 | few | TRBJ2-7 | TRBD1 | TRBV6-6 | TGTGCCAGCAGTTCGGGACAGCCAACCTACGAGCAGTACTTC | CASSSGQPTYEQYF
14 | . | TRBJ2-1 | . | TRBV27 | TGTGCCAGCAGTTTAGTAGGGACCTACAATGAGCAGTTCTTC | CASSLVGTYNEQFF